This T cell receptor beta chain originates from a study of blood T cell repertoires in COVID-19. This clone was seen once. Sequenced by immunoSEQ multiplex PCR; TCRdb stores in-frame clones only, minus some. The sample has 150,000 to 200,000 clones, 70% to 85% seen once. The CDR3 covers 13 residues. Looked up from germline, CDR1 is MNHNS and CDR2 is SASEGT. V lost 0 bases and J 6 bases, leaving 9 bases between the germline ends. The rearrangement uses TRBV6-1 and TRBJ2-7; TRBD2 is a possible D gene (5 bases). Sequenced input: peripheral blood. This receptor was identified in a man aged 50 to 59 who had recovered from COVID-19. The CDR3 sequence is CASSEALRGEQYF. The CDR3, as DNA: TGTGCCAGCAGTGAAGCGCTTCGGGGCGAGCAGTACTTC.